This T cell receptor (beta chain) was identified in a study of CD8+CD57+ T cells in acquired aplastic anemia. Background on the study: The mean DNA yield obtained from sorted CD4+ and CD8+ cells came to roughly 3.4 ug. Study-wide findings and caveats: Sharing between patients and controls was observed for around 30 CD8+ CDR3 sequences.

This clonotype has only a few counts. Its antigen is still unknown. Whoever was chosen for sequencing had shown CD8+CD57+ cell expansion by flow cytometry. Receipt of therapy had not occurred in any patient by the time of blood sampling. This CDR3 is built from 15 residues. V dropped 0 bases and J dropped 1 base, with 8 bases sitting between them. Germline V gene data show CDR1 as SGHDT and CDR2 as YYEEEE. TCR beta VDJ combinations and CDR3 sequences were profiled from genomic DNA. TCRdb analysed the reads with MiXCR anew, one entry per CDR3 protein. Of 160,000 or so distinct CDR3 sequences listed, about 45% are singletons.

The sequenced material came from sorted CD4+, CD8+, or CD8+CD57+ T cells (not recorded which) from PBMCs. This clonotype was sampled from a human donor with aplastic anemia. V and J are TRBV5-6 and TRBJ2-1, with a weak D call TRBD1 (6 bases). As DNA, the CDR3 is TGTGCCAGCAGCTTGGCAGGGGTGTCCTACAATGAGCAGTTCTTC. Amino acid sequence: CASSLAGVSYNEQFF.